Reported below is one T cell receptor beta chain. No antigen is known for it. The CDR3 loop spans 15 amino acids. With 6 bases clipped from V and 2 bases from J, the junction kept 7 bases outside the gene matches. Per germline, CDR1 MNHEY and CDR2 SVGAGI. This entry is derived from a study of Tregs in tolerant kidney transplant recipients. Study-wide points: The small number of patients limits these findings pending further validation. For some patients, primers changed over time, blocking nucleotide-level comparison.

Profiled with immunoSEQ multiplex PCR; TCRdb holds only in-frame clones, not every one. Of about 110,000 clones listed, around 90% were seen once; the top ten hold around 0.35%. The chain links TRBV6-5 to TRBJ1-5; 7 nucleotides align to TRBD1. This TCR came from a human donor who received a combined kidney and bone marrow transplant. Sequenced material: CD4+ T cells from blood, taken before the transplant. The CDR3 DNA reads TGTGCCAGCAGCACCACAGGGGCCCGCAATCAGCCCCAGCATTTT. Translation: CASSTTGARNQPQHF.